Sequencing of this TCR beta chain was carried out in a study of monozygotic twins with inflammatory bowel disease. Blood was collected, around 2.7 ml per donor. Study outcomes and limitations: IBD patients carried less diverse TCRbeta repertoires (inverse Simpson) than healthy co-twins. Distinct T cell subtypes could not be told apart.

TCRdb re-called the 5' RACE reads; every CDR3 protein appears as one record, without DNA. The ten top clones account for approximately 7.4%, within a sample of 150,000 to 200,000 distinct CDR3 sequences. Germline CDR1 reads LGHDT; CDR2 reads YNNKEL (reference sequence). The CDR3 sequence is 14 residues long. To note about this clonotype: Its antigen is as yet unknown.

The chain employs TRBV3-1 and TRBJ1-1; TCRdb lists TRBD1, though no DNA is available to test this call. Sequenced input: blood. The TCR originated in a human donor with ulcerative colitis or Crohn's disease, or a healthy co-twin of an affected twin (not recorded which). Here the CDR3 reads CASSHRGRSTEAFF.